This T cell receptor (beta chain) is drawn from a study of shared clonotypes between healthy human individuals. The CDR3 length is 15 residues. Positively selected for CCR7, the CD45RO-negative cells used as naive CD8 cells excluded terminally differentiated effector memory CD45RA+ cells. Every immunoSEQ plate was one replicate of a subset's evenly spread DNA. Here immunoSEQ multiplex PCR was the method, and the copy in TCRdb shows in-frame clones only, minus some. The sample contains roughly 2.1 million clones, 85% to 95% of which appear only once. What was sequenced was naive CD8+ T cells from PBMCs. The receptor's source is a man aged 18-30 years in good health. Some clones in this sample may be carry-over from other donors' samples. The chain combines TRBV21-1 with TRBJ2-7; the DNA was not compared with TRBD2, the D call given in the table. TRBV21-1 counts as a pseudogene. DNA of the CDR3: TGTGCCAGCAGCAAAAATCCGCAGCGTTTCTACGAGCAGTACTTC. Amino acid sequence: CASSKNPQRFYEQYF.